What follows is one T cell receptor (beta chain) and its context. This entry belongs to a study of control samples from healthy donors and cancer patients. Here immunoSEQ multiplex PCR was the method, and the copy in TCRdb shows in-frame clones only, minus some. The profile shows 85,000 to 110,000 clones, 75% to 90% of them singletons. The CDR3 consists of 14 residues. V lost 4 bases to trimming and J lost 7 bases, with 17 bases between them. The germline V gene has CDR1 SNHLY and CDR2 FYNNEI. Material for sequencing was PBMCs. The V gene is TRBV2, the J gene TRBJ2-7; TRBD2 might be the D (5 bases). The receptor was isolated from a man aged 55 to 70 with lung cancer. CDR3: CASSGGLSTWEQYV. As DNA, the CDR3 is TGTGCCAGCAGTGGCGGACTCTCGACGTGGGAGCAGTACGTC.